These 6 T cell receptor beta chains were sequenced from one sample in a study of cytomegalovirus exposure and HLA in healthy donors. Vbeta (60) and Jbeta (13) primers were used in the PCR. Assay: immunoSEQ multiplex PCR; the TCRdb copy retains only in-frame clones and omits some. This sample has around 85,000 clones; roughly 75% occur once, and the top ten carry roughly 4.2%. Material for sequencing was PBMCs. These receptor sequences come from a man between 60 and 70 years old in good health and CMV-seronegative.

The V call is TRBV19, the J call TRBJ2-2, with a possible D match to TRBD2 (6 bases). V was pared by 0 bases and J by 4 bases, with 15 bases between. The CDR3 consists of 17 residues. Germline V gene lookup returns CDR1 LNHDA and CDR2 SQIVND (reference sequence). The CDR3 sequence is CASSIDLLGLATGELFF. For the CDR3, the DNA is TGTGCCAGTAGTATAGATCTATTGGGACTTGCCACCGGGGAGCTGTTTTTT.

In this sample, this clone turned up a few times. This chain links TRBV7-9 with TRBJ1-2; 9 positions match TRBD1. The junction had 9 bases not matched to a gene; V was cut back by 5 bases and J by 2 bases. Germline lookup yields CDR1 SEHNR and CDR2 FQNEAQ (reference sequence). The CDR3 is 16 residues long. CDR3 sequence: CASSQTGGQGNYGYTF. CDR3 DNA: TGTGCCAGCAGCCAAACCGGAGGACAGGGGAACTATGGCTACACCTTC.

The gene calls are TRBV27 and TRBJ2-7, with TRBD1 as a possible D gene (6 bases). The CDR3 has 15 residues. The germline V gene encodes CDR1 MNHEY and CDR2 SMNVEV (reference sequence). V dropped 2 bases and J dropped 0 bases, with 11 bases sitting between them. CDR3: CASSLTGPSSYEQYF. The DNA for the CDR3 is TGTGCCAGCAGTTTAACAGGGCCTAGCTCCTACGAGCAGTACTTC.

A few counts support this clone. Its ends do not fully match the called genes, so a read error is possible. The rearrangement links TRBV7-9 to TRBJ1-1, with 8 nucleotides matching TRBD1. The germline CDR1 and CDR2 sequences are SEHNR and FQNEAQ (reference sequence). There are 15 residues in the CDR3. The CDR3, as DNA: TGTGCCAGCAGCAGCCCCGAGACAGGGGCGGACAATCTTCTCTTT. This gives the protein CASSSPETGADNLLF.

The rearrangement links TRBV5-5 to TRBJ2-5, with D tentatively TRBD2 (5 bases). Germline CDR1 SGHKS, CDR2 YYEKEE (reference sequence). This CDR3 region has 15 residues. The germline V and J ends were trimmed by 0 bases and 4 bases, with 13 bases remaining between them. CDR3 residues: CASSLAKDAGETQYF. In DNA form, the CDR3 reads TGTGCCAGCAGCTTGGCCAAGGACGCGGGAGAGACCCAGTACTTC.

V gene TRBV30 combines with J gene TRBJ1-2; 7 bases match TRBD1. This CDR3 region has 15 residues. Germline lookup yields CDR1 GTSNPN and CDR2 SVGIG (reference sequence). V dropped 5 bases and J dropped 4; count of bases not matched to a gene: 13. The CDR3 here is CAWGDRKGTVYGYTF. In nucleotides, the CDR3 is TGTGCCTGGGGGGACCGAAAGGGGACAGTCTATGGCTACACCTTC.